The next 28 T cell receptor beta chains were all read from a single sample in a study of T cells in Graves' hyperthyroidism and ophthalmopathy. The TCR beta CDR3 regions underwent amplification using RNA transcripts as the source. With the HTBI primer set, the TCR CDR3 went through a first round of RT-PCR. TCRdb reprocessed the multiplex PCR reads via MiXCR and lists one record per CDR3 protein. Among about 290,000 distinct CDR3 sequences, 16% were seen once, and the ten largest hold approximately 33%. The specimen was blood. The receptors come from a man under 40 with Graves' hyperthyroidism.

About this clonotype itself: A much larger clone sits a single nucleotide away, making a read error possible. The rearrangement joins TRBV27 to TRBJ2-7; D remains ambiguous. The CDR3 extends over 11 amino acids. V gave up 8 bases and J gave up 2 bases, with 7 bases separating them. Germline CDR1 is MNHEY and CDR2 is SMNVEV (reference sequence). DNA of the CDR3: TGTGCCAGCGGCCAGACCTACGAGCAGTACTTC. Translating it yields CASGQTYEQYF.

The V gene is TRBV2, the J gene TRBJ2-2, with D hard to call. V was cut by 0 bases and J by 9 bases, with 8 bases left in between. CDR1 and CDR2 (germline): SNHLY, FYNNEI. CDR3 length equals 13 residues. CDR3 residues: CASSEALVRELFF. The CDR3 region has the DNA TGTGCCAGCAGTGAAGCGCTTGTGAGGGAGCTGTTTTTT.

V usage is TRBV27 and J usage is TRBJ2-2, with 7 bases lining up with TRBD1. Per the germline V gene, CDR1 is MNHEY and CDR2 is SMNVEV (reference sequence). The junction had 10 bases not matched to a gene; V was cut back by 2 bases and J by 7 bases. The CDR3 length is 16 residues. The CDR3 region has the DNA TGTGCCAGCAGTTTAATTCCCGCAGGGGGAAGCGGGGAGCTGTTTTTT. It yields the protein CASSLIPAGGSGELFF.

This clonotype has ten or more counts. V gene TRBV18 combines with J gene TRBJ1-1; the D is unclear. The CDR3 contains 13 residues. From germline, CDR1 is KGHSH and CDR2 LQKENI. Between the trimmed V and J ends, which lost 3 bases and 0 bases, there was a span of 5 bases. The CDR3 region is CASSPSMNTEAFF. CDR3 nucleotide sequence: TGTGCCAGCTCACCCAGTATGAACACTGAAGCTTTCTTT.

This clonotype has only a few counts. The chain combines TRBV20-1 with TRBJ1-1; 8 bases line up with TRBD1. Unmatched junction bases numbered 8, after V lost 6 bases and J lost 5 bases. Germline CDR1 is DFQATT and CDR2 is SNEGSKA (reference sequence). The CDR3 runs 13 residues. The CDR3 region is CSAVWTGRTEAFF. CDR3 DNA sequence: TGCAGTGCGGTTTGGACAGGGAGGACTGAAGCTTTCTTT.

This clonotype showed up many times. The chain uses TRBV7-9 and TRBJ2-3, with unresolved D. The CDR3 has 14 residues. Trimming left V 1 base short and J 4 bases short, with 9 bases between. Germline V gene sequence: CDR1 SEHNR, CDR2 FQNEAQ (reference sequence). CDR3 sequence: CASSLDGSSDTQYF. CDR3 sequence (DNA): TGTGCCAGCAGCTTAGATGGGTCATCAGATACGCAGTATTTT.

Only a few counts were recorded for this clonotype. DNA of the CDR3: TGTGCCAGCATCGCTCTGGACAGGGTGGCTTTCTTT. It specifies CASIALDRVAFF. The gene calls are TRBV28 and TRBJ1-1; the match to TRBD1 covers 8 bases. J was trimmed by 11 bases and V by 7 bases; bases with no gene match: 9. Germline loops: CDR1 MDHEN, CDR2 SYDVKM. This CDR3 is 12 amino acids long. Filled out from reference TRBV28 and TRBJ1-1, the complete variable domain reads DVKVTQSSRYLVKRTGEKVFLECVQDMDHENMFWYRQDPGLGLRLIYFSYDVKMKEKGDIPEGYSVSREKKERFSLILESASTNQTSMYLCASIALDRVAFFGQGTRLTVV.

This clonotype was recorded many times. The rearrangement links TRBV28 to TRBJ2-7, with 10 bases identical to TRBD1. The junction had 9 bases not matched to a gene; V was cut back by 5 bases and J by 5 bases. This CDR3 region has 15 residues. CDR1 is MDHEN, CDR2 SYDVKM, per germline. The CDR3 DNA follows: TGTGCCAGCAGTGTGGACGGGACAGGGGTCGACGAGCAGTACTTC. This sequence encodes CASSVDGTGVDEQYF.

This clonotype was recorded once. One junction end disagrees with the germline gene, perhaps due to a read error. This chain links TRBV13 with TRBJ1-1; D might be TRBD1 (5 bases). The germline V gene has CDR1 PRHDT and CDR2 FYEKMQ (reference sequence). This CDR3 spans 15 amino acids. CDR3: CASSLGRLGDTEAFF. DNA for the CDR3: TGTGCCAGCAGCCTAGGGAGGTTAGGGGACACTGAAGCTTTCTTT.

The chain combines TRBV9 with TRBJ2-1; D unresolved. The CDR3 has 14 residues. V lost 4 bases to trimming and J lost 8 bases, with 16 bases between them. Per germline, CDR1 SGDLS and CDR2 YYNGEE. The CDR3 coding sequence is TGTGCCAGCAGCCAAATAATGGGGTCCGATGAGCAGTTCTTC. Residues: CASSQIMGSDEQFF.

This clonotype was counted once. The chain joins TRBV7-4 to TRBJ1-2; no definite D call. Trimming took off 5 bases at V and 4 bases at J, with 17 bases between the two ends. Germline assignment: CDR1 SGHVT and CDR2 SQSDAQ. The CDR3 runs 15 residues. CDR3 nucleotides: TGTGCCAGCAGCGGACCCACGGAGGACTCCTATGGCTACACCTTC. Translated: CASSGPTEDSYGYTF.

This clonotype appeared many times. The J gene is TRBJ2-5, the V gene TRBV7-2; no firm D call. The germline V and J ends were trimmed by 7 bases and 5 bases, with 11 bases remaining between them. The CDR3 extends over 12 amino acids. CDR1 and CDR2 from the germline V gene are SGHTA and FQGNSA. Here the CDR3 DNA reads TGTGCCAGCAAAAAGACCTGGGAGACCCAGTACTTC. Translating it yields CASKKTWETQYF.

This clonotype has a handful of counts. The chain links TRBV27 to TRBJ1-1; tentatively, D is TRBD1 (6 bases). Trimming cost V 6 bases and J 2 bases, with 16 bases left between them. Germline values: CDR1 MNHEY, CDR2 SMNVEV (reference sequence). The CDR3 has 15 residues. CDR3 sequence (DNA): TGTGCCAGCAGACCAGGGGCACAGATCAACACTGAAGCTTTCTTT. Amino acid sequence: CASRPGAQINTEAFF.

This clonotype was counted at least ten times. This chain links TRBV7-8 with TRBJ2-7; unclear D gene. CDR1 and CDR2 (germline): SGHVS, FQNEAQ. Trimming removed 4 bases at V and 2 bases at J, with 9 bases between. CDR3 size: 13 residues. DNA for the CDR3: TGTGCCAGCAGCTCGTCGACTGCCTACGAGCAGTACTTC. Amino acid sequence: CASSSSTAYEQYF.

This clonotype was detected many times. V gene TRBV11-2 combines with J gene TRBJ2-1, with D maybe TRBD1 (6 bases). This CDR3 has 14 residues. CDR1 is SGHAT, CDR2 FQNNGV, per germline. Trimming pared 5 bases from V and 7 bases from J, leaving 15 bases between. The CDR3 loop reads CASSTRTESNEQFF. Written as DNA, the CDR3 is TGTGCCAGCAGCACGCGGACAGAGTCAAATGAGCAGTTCTTC.

This clonotype appeared many times. The chain joins TRBV11-2 to TRBJ2-5; TRBD2 aligns across 9 bases. The germline gives CDR1 SGHAT, CDR2 FQNNGV. V gave up 5 bases and J gave up 4 bases; unmatched junction bases: 11. This CDR3 is built from 16 residues. CDR3 nucleotide sequence: TGTGCCAGCAGCCCCTCGGGACTAGCAACGGGAGAGACCCAGTACTTC. Translation gives CASSPSGLATGETQYF.

This clonotype was observed at least ten times. V gene TRBV20-1 combines with J gene TRBJ2-2; 8 bases line up with TRBD2. The germline CDR1 and CDR2 sequences are DFQATT and SNEGSKA (reference sequence). V was clipped by 3 bases and J by 5 bases; unmatched bases: 11. The CDR3 loop spans 16 amino acids. The CDR3 DNA reads TGCAGTGCTAGCCCCAGCGGGAGAAAGGGGACCGGGGAGCTGTTTTTT. As protein: CSASPSGRKGTGELFF.

This clonotype showed up many times. The rearrangement joins TRBV7-6 to TRBJ2-3, with 8 nucleotides matching TRBD2. The CDR3 has 16 amino acids. J was trimmed by 5 bases and V by 5 bases; bases with no gene match: 12. The germline CDR1 and CDR2 sequences are SGHVS and FNYEAQ. The CDR3 DNA reads TGTGCCAGCAGCCCTCGGGGGGGGAGCGGGAAAGATACGCAGTATTTT. Protein sequence: CASSPRGGSGKDTQYF.

This clonotype was picked up many times. The chain recombines TRBV3-1 with TRBJ2-1, with D maybe TRBD1 (8 bases). Per germline, CDR1 LGHDT and CDR2 YNNKEL (reference sequence). V lost 1 base, J lost 9 bases, and 13 bases lay in between. The CDR3 sequence is 14 residues long. CDR3 coding DNA: TGTGCCAGCAGCCAAGCAGGGGGCGGGGGTGAGCAGTTCTTC. Translating it yields CASSQAGGGGEQFF.

The sample holds many counts of this clonotype. The chain employs TRBV6-2 or TRBV6-3 and TRBJ1-1; TRBD1 aligns across 8 bases. Germline lookup yields CDR1 MNHEY and CDR2 SVGEGT. The CDR3 covers 12 residues. With V trimmed by 6 bases and J by 7 bases, 4 bases remained unmatched. This CDR3 reads CASSTGGLEAFF. CDR3 nucleotide sequence: TGTGCCAGCAGCACAGGGGGACTTGAAGCTTTCTTT.

At least ten counts were recorded for this clonotype. The V gene is TRBV30, the J gene TRBJ2-7, with D perhaps given as TRBD1 or TRBD2 (5 bases each). Germline V gives CDR1 GTSNPN, CDR2 SVGIG (reference sequence). The length of the CDR3 is 11 residues. The germline V and J ends were trimmed by 5 bases and 2 bases, with 7 bases remaining between them. The CDR3: CAWLGAYEQYF. In DNA, the CDR3 is TGTGCCTGGCTGGGGGCCTACGAGCAGTACTTC.

This clonotype occurred many times. This chain connects TRBV20-1 to TRBJ2-1; 15 nucleotides line up with TRBD2. Germline V gene sequence: CDR1 DFQATT, CDR2 SNEGSKA (reference sequence). CDR3 length: 19 amino acids. V shed 6 bases and J 0 bases; nucleotides not matched to a gene: 12. CDR3 sequence reads: CSAPGWGTSGRTSYNEQFF. The CDR3 DNA sequence: TGCAGTGCCCCTGGTTGGGGGACTAGCGGGAGGACCTCCTACAATGAGCAGTTCTTC.

Note on this clonotype: Just one base apart from a much larger clone, this may be a read error. The chain carries TRBV2 and TRBJ2-7; 11 bases agree with TRBD1. Trimming cost V 6 bases and J 2 bases; bases outside gene matches: 3. Germline loops: CDR1 SNHLY, CDR2 FYNNEI. The CDR3 runs 14 residues. The CDR3: CASRPGQGAYEQYF. Written as DNA, the CDR3 is TGTGCCAGCAGGCCGGGACAGGGGGCCTACGAGCAGTACTTC.

About this clonotype itself: The junction departs from the called germline gene at one end, perhaps through a read error. This sequence joins TRBV2 and TRBJ2-1; 8 nucleotides agree with TRBD2. CDR1 and CDR2 (germline): SNHLY, FYNNEI. This CDR3 spans 17 amino acids. The CDR3 here is CASSYGIAGSSYNEQSF. CDR3 bases: TGTGCCAGCAGTTACGGAATAGCGGGGAGCTCCTACAATGAGCAGTCCTTC.

Many counts were recorded for this clonotype. The V call is TRBV20-1, the J call TRBJ2-1; D may be TRBD2 (5 bases). The CDR3 length is 13 residues. Germline lookup yields CDR1 DFQATT and CDR2 SNEGSKA (reference sequence). The V end was cut by 5 bases, the J end by 0 bases, with 8 bases between. The CDR3 DNA reads as TGCAGTGCTTCCCGGGACTCCTACAATGAGCAGTTCTTC. Its translation: CSASRDSYNEQFF.

This clonotype appeared a few times. The CDR3 sequence: CASSLDRDYEKLFF. The CDR3 DNA is TGTGCCAGCAGCTTAGATAGGGACTACGAAAAACTGTTTTTT. The chain recombines TRBV11-2 with TRBJ1-4; a weak D match, TRBD1 (5 bases). The CDR3 loop spans 14 amino acids. The ends were cut back, 0 bases at V and 8 bases at J, with 10 bases in the middle. Germline CDR1 and CDR2: SGHAT and FQNNGV.

The sample holds many counts of this clonotype. The chain has TRBV20-1 and TRBJ2-1; possible D gene TRBD2, 5 bases. In germline, CDR1 is DFQATT, CDR2 SNEGSKA (reference sequence). V lost 5 bases, J lost 0 bases, and 14 bases lay in between. This CDR3 region has 15 residues. In DNA form, the CDR3 reads TGCAGTGCTCCCAGAGGGCCGATCTCCTACAATGAGCAGTTCTTC. Amino acid sequence: CSAPRGPISYNEQFF.

This clonotype has ten or more counts. The chain joins TRBV5-1 to TRBJ2-1; a weak D match, TRBD2 (6 bases). Trimming took off 4 bases at V and 10 bases at J, with 21 bases between the two ends. The CDR3 has 15 residues. Germline values: CDR1 SGHRS, CDR2 YFSETQ. The CDR3 DNA is TGCGCCAGCAGCCCCCCAGGCGGGGCGGGCAGAGAGCAGTTCTTC. Protein sequence: CASSPPGGAGREQFF.